These 3 T cell receptor beta chains share one sample of origin, sequenced in a study of control samples from healthy donors and cancer patients. Sequencing was performed with immunoSEQ multiplex PCR; in TCRdb, only in-frame clones are kept and a portion is missing. This sample has 85,000 to 100,000 clones, with 85% to 95% found just once. Sequenced material: blood. The receptors stem from a man younger than 30 in good health.

The chain has TRBV27 and TRBJ2-4; TRBD1 agrees at 10 bases. Germline CDR1 and CDR2: MNHEY and SMNVEV (reference sequence). The J segment lost 7 bases and the V segment lost 3 bases, leaving 3 bases of the junction unmatched. The CDR3 totals 14 residues. CDR3 DNA sequence: TGTGCCAGCAGTTTGACAGGGGGCCCCAACATTCAGTACTTC. Translation gives CASSLTGGPNIQYF.

The rearrangement uses TRBV5-1 and TRBJ1-1; D not resolved. CDR1 SGHRS and CDR2 YFSETQ come from the germline V gene. The V end was cut by 0 bases, the J end by 4 bases, with 10 bases between. This CDR3 comprises 14 residues. In DNA, the CDR3 is TGCGCCAGCAGCTTGGACCCGGGTAGCACTGAAGCTTTCTTT. It is translated as CASSLDPGSTEAFF.

This chain uses TRBV7-6 with TRBJ1-6; 10 positions match TRBD1. Germline-derived CDR1 and CDR2 are SGHVS and FNYEAQ. There are 16 residues in the CDR3. J was trimmed by 5 bases and V by 4 bases; bases with no gene match: 5. CDR3 nucleotides: TGTGCCAGCAGCTCCATAGGACAGGGGGATAATTCACCCCTCCACTTT. Its translation: CASSSIGQGDNSPLHF.